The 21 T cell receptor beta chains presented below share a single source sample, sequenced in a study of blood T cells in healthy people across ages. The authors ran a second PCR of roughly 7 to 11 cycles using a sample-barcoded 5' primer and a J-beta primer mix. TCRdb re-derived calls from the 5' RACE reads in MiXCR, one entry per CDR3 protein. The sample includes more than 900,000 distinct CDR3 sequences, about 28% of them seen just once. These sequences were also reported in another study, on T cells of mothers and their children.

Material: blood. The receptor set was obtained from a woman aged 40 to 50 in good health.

This CDR3 reads CASSERQGTLNTEAFF. CDR3 coding DNA: TGCGCCAGCAGCGAGAGACAGGGGACCTTGAACACTGAAGCTTTCTTT. The V call is TRBV4-1, the J call TRBJ1-1; 8 positions match TRBD1. The CDR3 is 16 residues long. V lost 5 bases to trimming and J lost 0 bases; unmatched junction nucleotides: 8. The germline V gene has CDR1 MGHRA and CDR2 YSYEKL.

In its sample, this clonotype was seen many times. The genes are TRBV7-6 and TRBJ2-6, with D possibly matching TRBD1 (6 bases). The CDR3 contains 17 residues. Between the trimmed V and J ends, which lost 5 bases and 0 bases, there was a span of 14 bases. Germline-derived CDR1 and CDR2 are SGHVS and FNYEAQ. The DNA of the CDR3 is TGTGCCAGCAGCGAATCGACAGGTCGCTCTGGGGCCAACGTCCTGACTTTC. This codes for CASSESTGRSGANVLTF. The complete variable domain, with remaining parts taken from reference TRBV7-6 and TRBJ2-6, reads GAGVSQSPRYKVTKRGQDVALRCDPISGHVSLYWYRQALGQGPEFLTYFNYEAQQDKSGLPNDRFSAERPEGSISTLTIQRTEQRDSAMYRCASSESTGRSGANVLTFGAGSRLTVL.

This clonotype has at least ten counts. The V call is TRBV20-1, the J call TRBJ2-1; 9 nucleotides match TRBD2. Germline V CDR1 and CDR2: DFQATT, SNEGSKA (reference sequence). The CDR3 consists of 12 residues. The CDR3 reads CRRGGEYNEQFF. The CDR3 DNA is TGCAGGCGGGGGGGGGAATACAATGAGCAGTTCTTC.

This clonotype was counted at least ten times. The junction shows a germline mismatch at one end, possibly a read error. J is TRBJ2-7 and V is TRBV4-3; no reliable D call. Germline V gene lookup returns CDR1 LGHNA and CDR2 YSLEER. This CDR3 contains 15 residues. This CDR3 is CASSQEVGLAYGQYF. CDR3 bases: TGCGCCAGCAGCCAAGAGGTGGGCTTGGCCTACGGGCAGTACTTC.

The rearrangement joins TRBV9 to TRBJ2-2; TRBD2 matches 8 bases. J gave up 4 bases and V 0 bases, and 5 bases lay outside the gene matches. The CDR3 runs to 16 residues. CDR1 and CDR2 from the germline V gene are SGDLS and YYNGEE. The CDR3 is CASSVVVSGATGELFF. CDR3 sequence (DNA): TGTGCCAGCAGCGTAGTTGTTAGCGGGGCCACCGGGGAGCTGTTTTTT. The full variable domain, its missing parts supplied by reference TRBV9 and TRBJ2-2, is DSGVTQTPKHLITATGQRVTLRCSPRSGDLSVYWYQQSLDQGLQFLIQYYNGEERAKGNILERFSAQQFPDLHSELNLSSLELGDSALYFCASSVVVSGATGELFFGEGSRLTVL.

The CDR3 DNA sequence: TGTGCCAGCAGCCAAGCATGGTCAAGCGACGGAAGGGCCAACGTCCTGACTTTC. Protein sequence: CASSQAWSSDGRANVLTF. This chain joins TRBV14 and TRBJ2-6; no reliable D call. V was trimmed by 1 base and J by 5 bases, leaving 18 bases between them. This CDR3 spans 18 amino acids. CDR1 is SGHDN and CDR2 is FVKESK in the germline V gene.

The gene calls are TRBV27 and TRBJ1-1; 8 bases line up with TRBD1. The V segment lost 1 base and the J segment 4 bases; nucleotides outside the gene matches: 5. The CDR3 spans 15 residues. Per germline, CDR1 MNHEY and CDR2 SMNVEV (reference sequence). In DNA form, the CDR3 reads TGTGCCAGCAGTTTATTGACAGGGGAAGGCACTGAAGCTTTCTTT. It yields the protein CASSLLTGEGTEAFF.

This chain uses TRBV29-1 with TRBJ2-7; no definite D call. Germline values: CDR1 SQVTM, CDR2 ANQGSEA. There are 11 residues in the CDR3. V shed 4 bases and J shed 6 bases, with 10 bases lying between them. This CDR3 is CSVGEMVEQYF. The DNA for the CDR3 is TGCAGCGTTGGGGAAATGGTCGAGCAGTACTTC.

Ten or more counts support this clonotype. The chain's CDR3 is CASRRQGTQETQYF. CDR3 nucleotides: TGTGCCAGCAGACGACAGGGGACCCAAGAGACCCAGTACTTC. The chain joins TRBV14 to TRBJ2-5, with 8 bases that match TRBD1. V shed 6 bases and J 1 base; nucleotides not matched to a gene: 4. The CDR3 spans 14 residues. CDR1 and CDR2 from the germline V gene are SGHDN and FVKESK.

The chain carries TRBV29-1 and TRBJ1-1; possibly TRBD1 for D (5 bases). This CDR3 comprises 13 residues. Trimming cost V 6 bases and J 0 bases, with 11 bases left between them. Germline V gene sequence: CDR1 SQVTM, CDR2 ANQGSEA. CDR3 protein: CSVETELNTEAFF. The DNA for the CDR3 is TGCAGCGTAGAGACAGAGCTGAACACTGAAGCTTTCTTT.

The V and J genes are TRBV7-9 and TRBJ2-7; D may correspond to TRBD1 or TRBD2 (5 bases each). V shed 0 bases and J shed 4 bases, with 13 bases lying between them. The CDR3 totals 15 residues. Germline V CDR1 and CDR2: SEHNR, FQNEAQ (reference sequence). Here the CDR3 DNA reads TGTGCCAGCAGCTTAGCGCTCTCCGAGGGGTACGAGCAGTACTTC. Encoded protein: CASSLALSEGYEQYF.

The CDR3 DNA reads TGCGCCAGCAGCCAACCCCCGGAGGACTATGGCTACACCTTC. Translated: CASSQPPEDYGYTF. The chain recombines TRBV4-1 with TRBJ1-2; D not certain. V dropped 2 bases and J dropped 3 bases, with 10 bases sitting between them. The CDR3 is 14 residues long. CDR1 is MGHRA, CDR2 YSYEKL, per germline.

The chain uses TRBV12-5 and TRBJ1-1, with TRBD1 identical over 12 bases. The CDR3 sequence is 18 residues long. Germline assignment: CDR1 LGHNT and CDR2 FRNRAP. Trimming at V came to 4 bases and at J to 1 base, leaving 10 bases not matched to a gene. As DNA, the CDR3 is TGTGCTAGTGGTTCCGCCCTTGGGACAGGGGGCGCGAACACTGAAGCTTTCTTT. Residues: CASGSALGTGGANTEAFF.

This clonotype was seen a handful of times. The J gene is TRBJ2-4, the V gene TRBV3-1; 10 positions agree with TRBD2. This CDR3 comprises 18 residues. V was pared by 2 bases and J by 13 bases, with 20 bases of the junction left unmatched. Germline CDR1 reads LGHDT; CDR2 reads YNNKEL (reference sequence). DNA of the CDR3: TGTGCCAGCAGCCAAATCAGCGGGGGGGCCGCGTCCTACAATGAGCAGTACTTC. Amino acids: CASSQISGGAASYNEQYF.

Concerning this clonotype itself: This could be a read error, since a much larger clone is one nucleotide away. The CDR3: CASSRTRGTYNEQFF. CDR3 bases: TGTGCCAGCAGCCGCACAAGGGGCACCTACAATGAGCAGTTCTTC. The J gene is TRBJ2-1, the V gene TRBV5-5; maybe TRBD1 (5 bases). This CDR3 is built from 15 residues. Germline V CDR1 and CDR2: SGHKS, YYEKEE (reference sequence). Trimming removed 4 bases from V and 2 bases from J, with 13 bases in between.

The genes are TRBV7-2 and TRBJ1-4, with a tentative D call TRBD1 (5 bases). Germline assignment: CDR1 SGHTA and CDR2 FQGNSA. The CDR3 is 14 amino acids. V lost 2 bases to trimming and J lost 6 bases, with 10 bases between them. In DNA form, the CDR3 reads TGTGCCAGCAGCTTAATGGGGGGGGATGAAAAACTGTTTTTT. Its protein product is CASSLMGGDEKLFF.

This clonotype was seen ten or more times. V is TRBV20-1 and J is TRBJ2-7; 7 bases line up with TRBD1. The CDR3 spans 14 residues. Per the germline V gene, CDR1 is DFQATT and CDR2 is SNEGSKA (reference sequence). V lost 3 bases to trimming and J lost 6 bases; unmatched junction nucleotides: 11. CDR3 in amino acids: CSARGSTGVGEQYF. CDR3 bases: TGCAGTGCTAGGGGCTCAACAGGGGTCGGCGAGCAGTACTTC.

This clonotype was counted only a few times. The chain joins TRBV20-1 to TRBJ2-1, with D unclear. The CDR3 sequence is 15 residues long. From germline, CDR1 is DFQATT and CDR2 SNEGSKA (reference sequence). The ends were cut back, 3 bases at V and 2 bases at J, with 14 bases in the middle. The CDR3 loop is CSARRGSLAYNEQFF. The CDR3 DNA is TGCAGTGCTAGGCGAGGCAGTCTTGCCTACAATGAGCAGTTCTTC.

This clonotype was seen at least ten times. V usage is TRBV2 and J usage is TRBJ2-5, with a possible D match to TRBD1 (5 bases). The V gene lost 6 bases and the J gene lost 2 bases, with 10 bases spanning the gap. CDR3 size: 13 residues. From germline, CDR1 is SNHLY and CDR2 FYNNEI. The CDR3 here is CASRVDRQETQYF. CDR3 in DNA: TGTGCCAGCAGAGTTGACAGACAAGAGACCCAGTACTTC.

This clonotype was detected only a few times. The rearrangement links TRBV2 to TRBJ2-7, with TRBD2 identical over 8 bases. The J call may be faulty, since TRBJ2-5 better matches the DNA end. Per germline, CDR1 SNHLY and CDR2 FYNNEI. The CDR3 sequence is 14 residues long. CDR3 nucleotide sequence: TGTGCCAGCAGTGCGGGGGGGGCCAGAAAGACCCAGTACTTC. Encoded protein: CASSAGGARKTQYF.

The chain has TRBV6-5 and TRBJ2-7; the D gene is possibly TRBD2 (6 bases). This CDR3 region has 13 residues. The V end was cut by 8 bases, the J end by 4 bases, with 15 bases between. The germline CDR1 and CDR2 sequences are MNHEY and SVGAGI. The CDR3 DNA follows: TGTGCCAGCCTGGGTACTAGCAGGTACGAGCAGTACTTC. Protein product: CASLGTSRYEQYF.